This TCR beta chain was captured in a study of T-cell reconstitution after alpha-beta-depleted transplantation in children. This clonotype was picked up a small number of times. As yet, its antigen is unknown. Researchers prepared the TCRbeta library using unique molecular identifiers, the study reports. MiXCR, applied by TCRdb to the PCR reads, yields one record per CDR3 protein. This table holds some 180,000 distinct CDR3 sequences, roughly 7.1% found once. Study-level points and caveats: Some patients owed their high day-60 TCRbeta diversity to surviving recipient T cells and thymic progenitors.

This clonotype was sampled from a boy aged 2 to 9 with acute lymphoblastic leukemia, due to receive a stem cell transplant. Material: PBMCs, obtained before TCRalphabeta/CD19-depleted stem cell transplant.

The CDR3 bases are TGTGCCAGCAGCTTAATCAGCTCAGAGCGGGATGAGCAGTTCTTC. Its translation: CASSLISSERDEQFF. V is TRBV7-2 and J is TRBJ2-1, with TRBD2 as a possible D gene (6 bases). The V gene lost 2 bases and the J gene lost 8 bases, with 16 bases spanning the gap. Germline CDR1 is SGHTA and CDR2 is FQGNSA. CDR3 length: 15 residues.